These 23 T cell receptor beta chains were sequenced from one sample in a study of T cells after yellow fever vaccination. MiXCR, applied by TCRdb to the 5' RACE reads, yields one record per CDR3 protein. The repertoire holds under 300,000 distinct CDR3 sequences, with 6.9% as singletons. The source material was CD4+ T cells sorted from PBMCs, sampled 15 days after the yellow fever booster vaccination. The receptors were sampled from a man under 40 who received the YFV17D yellow fever vaccine.

The chain is built from TRBV3-1 and TRBJ2-1, with TRBD2 matching over 8 bases. The CDR3 consists of 17 residues. Germline V gene sequence: CDR1 LGHDT, CDR2 YNNKEL (reference sequence). Losses at the gene ends were 2 bases for V and 3 bases for J; bases not matched to a gene: 9. The CDR3 DNA is TGTGCCAGCAGCCAACAGCTCCCGGGAGGGGGCTACAATGAGCAGTTCTTC. Its translation is CASSQQLPGGGYNEQFF.

V gene TRBV30 combines with J gene TRBJ2-7; D gene ambiguous. The V and J ends lost 0 bases and 6 bases respectively, with 6 bases between them. In germline, CDR1 is GTSNPN, CDR2 SVGIG (reference sequence). The CDR3 extends over 11 amino acids. In DNA, the CDR3 is TGTGCCTGGAGTGTAAGGTTCGAGCAGTACTTC. Protein: CAWSVRFEQYF.

V and J are TRBV18 and TRBJ2-3, with D hard to call. Trimming pared 2 bases from V and 4 bases from J, leaving 7 bases between. There are 13 residues in the CDR3. Germline CDR1 KGHSH, CDR2 LQKENI. The CDR3 here is CASSPLGSDTQYF. CDR3 sequence (DNA): TGTGCCAGCTCACCATTAGGCTCAGATACGCAGTATTTT.

The table lists this clonotype with many counts. The rearrangement uses TRBV10-3 and TRBJ2-1, with 8 nucleotides matching TRBD2. CDR1 is ENHRY, CDR2 SYGVKD, per germline. The CDR3 is 14 residues long. Trimming at V came to 8 bases and at J to 9 bases, leaving 12 bases not matched to a gene. The CDR3 region is CAIEGGRIGGEQFF. CDR3 bases: TGTGCCATCGAGGGCGGGAGGATCGGCGGTGAGCAGTTCTTC.

The J gene is TRBJ1-5, the V gene TRBV2; 7 bases match TRBD1. The CDR3 covers 13 residues. The germline gives CDR1 SNHLY, CDR2 FYNNEI. V shed 4 bases, J shed 7 bases, and the junction held 4 bases outside the gene matches. CDR3 in amino acids: CASSAGGPQPQHF. DNA of the CDR3: TGTGCCAGCAGTGCAGGGGGGCCCCAGCCCCAGCATTTT.

V gene TRBV30 combines with J gene TRBJ2-1; TRBD2 agrees at 7 bases. Trimming at V came to 3 bases and at J to 0 bases, leaving 5 bases not matched to a gene. The CDR3 runs 15 residues. Germline CDR1 and CDR2: GTSNPN and SVGIG (reference sequence). The CDR3 DNA sequence: TGTGCCTGGAGGGGGGGGAGAAGCTCCTACAATGAGCAGTTCTTC. It translates to CAWRGGRSSYNEQFF.

This clonotype was seen more than once but under ten times. The chain combines TRBV4-3 with TRBJ2-5; D is perhaps TRBD1 (5 bases). CDR3 length: 14 amino acids. Trimming removed 4 bases from V and 2 bases from J, with 11 bases in between. Germline V gives CDR1 LGHNA, CDR2 YSLEER. This chain's CDR3 is CASSPGSIQETQYF. The DNA of the CDR3 is TGCGCCAGCAGCCCAGGGTCGATTCAAGAGACCCAGTACTTC.

The genes are TRBV20-1 and TRBJ2-1; 12 bases are shared with TRBD2. V shed 0 bases and J 0 bases; nucleotides not matched to a gene: 6. The CDR3 consists of 18 residues. Germline V gene data show CDR1 as DFQATT and CDR2 as SNEGSKA (reference sequence). The CDR3: CSARDPTTSGSSYNEQFF. In nucleotides, the CDR3 is TGCAGTGCTAGAGATCCCACGACTAGCGGGAGCTCCTACAATGAGCAGTTCTTC.

Many counts were recorded for this clonotype. The V call is TRBV7-9, the J call TRBJ2-3; no firm D call. Germline-derived CDR1 and CDR2 are SEHNR and FQNEAQ (reference sequence). The CDR3 covers 13 residues. The V gene lost 3 bases and the J gene lost 4 bases, with 8 bases spanning the gap. The CDR3, as DNA: TGTGCCAGCAGCTTGCAGGTTCCAGATACGCAGTATTTT. Its protein is CASSLQVPDTQYF.

This clonotype showed up many times. The V and J genes are TRBV12-3 or TRBV12-4 and TRBJ2-3, with D tentatively TRBD2 (5 bases). The CDR3 runs 14 residues. The V gene lost 7 bases and the J gene lost 2 bases, with 13 bases spanning the gap. The CDR3 is CASINGGLTDTQYF. CDR3 DNA: TGTGCCAGCATAAATGGCGGGCTCACAGATACGCAGTATTTT.

The sample holds a few counts of this clonotype. The V call is TRBV5-1, the J call TRBJ2-2; a possible D gene is TRBD1 (5 bases). The length of the CDR3 is 14 residues. V was shortened by 4 bases and J by 1 base, with 8 bases between the two germline ends. Germline loops: CDR1 SGHRS, CDR2 YFSETQ. The CDR3 here is CASSTDRNTGELFF. The DNA for the CDR3 is TGCGCCAGCAGCACCGACAGGAACACCGGGGAGCTGTTTTTT.

This clonotype was detected only a few times. The V call is TRBV20-1, the J call TRBJ2-5, with no clear D. The CDR3 has 13 amino acids. V lost 6 bases and J lost 7, with 18 bases in between. CDR1 DFQATT and CDR2 SNEGSKA come from the germline V gene (reference sequence). The CDR3 loop reads CSAVSGPHGTQYF. The DNA for the CDR3 is TGCAGTGCCGTGTCAGGCCCTCACGGGACCCAGTACTTC.

This clonotype was counted many times. The rearrangement uses TRBV7-2 and TRBJ2-7; 9 positions match TRBD2. Germline trimming cut 4 bases from V and 4 bases from J; bases unmatched to any gene: 11. The CDR3 is made up of 16 amino acids. Germline V gives CDR1 SGHTA, CDR2 FQGNSA. The CDR3 is CASSSGGSGRRYEQYF. In nucleotides, the CDR3 is TGTGCCAGCAGCTCCGGGGGTAGCGGGAGAAGGTACGAGCAGTACTTC.

This clonotype was seen more than once but under ten times. The chain is built from TRBV10-1 and TRBJ2-1; 9 positions match TRBD2. Germline CDR1 reads WNHNN; CDR2 reads SYGVQD (reference sequence). The CDR3 sequence is 15 residues long. The V segment lost 6 bases and the J segment 3 bases; nucleotides outside the gene matches: 6. The CDR3: CASSQAGGNYNEQFF. The CDR3 DNA follows: TGCGCCAGCAGCCAAGCGGGAGGAAACTACAATGAGCAGTTCTTC.

This clonotype was detected many times. The chain has TRBV5-1 and TRBJ2-7; 7 bases are shared with TRBD1. With V trimmed by 4 bases and J by 2 bases, 6 bases remained unmatched. From germline, CDR1 is SGHRS and CDR2 YFSETQ. The length of the CDR3 is 14 residues. Here the CDR3 DNA reads TGCGCCAGCAGCCGTGGGGGACAGACCTACGAGCAGTACTTC. Translated: CASSRGGQTYEQYF.

This clonotype came up a few times. The chain links TRBV5-1 to TRBJ2-6; D not resolved. Germline V lookup: CDR1 SGHRS, CDR2 YFSETQ. The CDR3 is 15 amino acids. The V end lost 2 bases, the J end lost 1 base, and 7 bases lay between the germline ends. The DNA of the CDR3 is TGCGCCAGCAGCTTACATAATTCTGGGGCCAACGTCCTGACTTTC. Protein: CASSLHNSGANVLTF.

This clonotype has only a few counts. The rearrangement links TRBV12-3 or TRBV12-4 to TRBJ2-5, with 11 bases identical to TRBD2. The CDR3 is 16 amino acids. V lost 2 bases, J lost 5 bases, and 7 bases stayed unmatched. For the CDR3, the DNA is TGTGCCAGCAGTTTATCGGCTAGCGGGAGGTCTGAGACCCAGTACTTC. Encoded protein: CASSLSASGRSETQYF.

This chain uses TRBV4-3 with TRBJ1-6; unclear D gene. Germline assignment: CDR1 LGHNA and CDR2 YSLEER. The length of the CDR3 is 14 residues. Trimming left V 6 bases short and J 0 bases short, with 6 bases between. This chain's CDR3 is CASSRSSYNSPLHF. The CDR3 bases are TGCGCCAGCAGTCGAAGCTCCTATAATTCACCCCTCCACTTT.

Details on this clonotype: One end of the junction fails to match germline, which may point to a read error. CDR3 in DNA: TGCTGTGCTAGGGCGGGGCGTGCCCCAACATTCAATGAGCAGTTCTTC. It is translated as CCARAGRAPTFNEQFF. The chain couples TRBV20-1 to TRBJ2-1; D might be TRBD2 (6 bases). CDR3 size: 16 residues. CDR1 is DFQATT, CDR2 SNEGSKA, per germline (reference sequence).

V usage is TRBV7-8 and J usage is TRBJ2-7, with 9 bases that match TRBD1. Trimming took 5 bases from V and 4 from J; bases not matched to a gene: 6. Germline V gives CDR1 SGHVS, CDR2 FQNEAQ. The CDR3 consists of 14 residues. CDR3 sequence: CASSQGQGSYEQYF. The CDR3 DNA sequence: TGTGCCAGCAGCCAGGGACAGGGTTCGTACGAGCAGTACTTC.

This clonotype was seen more than once but under ten times. This chain joins TRBV20-1 and TRBJ1-1; no reliable D call. V lost 3 bases and J lost 4, with 18 bases in between. Germline-derived CDR1 and CDR2 are DFQATT and SNEGSKA (reference sequence). The CDR3 contains 15 residues. CDR3 region: CSASLGLPGGTEAFF. In DNA form, the CDR3 reads TGCAGTGCTAGTTTAGGTTTACCCGGAGGCACTGAAGCTTTCTTT.

This clonotype came up many times. The V gene is TRBV23-1, the J gene TRBJ2-3; 16 bases fit TRBD2. TRBV23-1 is labeled an ORF, and its function is uncertain. The junction had 4 bases not matched to a gene; V was cut back by 4 bases and J by 0 bases. The CDR3 runs 18 residues. CDR3 nucleotides: TGCGCCAGCAGTCGCGGGACTAGCGGGAGGGCAAGCACAGATACGCAGTATTTT. Its protein product is CASSRGTSGRASTDTQYF.

In its sample, this clonotype was seen a few times. V usage is TRBV27 and J usage is TRBJ1-5, with D possibly matching TRBD1 (6 bases). Germline V CDR1 and CDR2: MNHEY, SMNVEV (reference sequence). The CDR3 totals 13 residues. Trimming left V 6 bases short and J 6 bases short, with 12 bases between. CDR3 in DNA: TGTGCCAGCAGCAGGGGCTCTGGTCAGCCCCAGCATTTT. Its translation is CASSRGSGQPQHF.